Each of the 21 T cell receptor beta chains below was sequenced from the same sample in a study of T cells in Graves' hyperthyroidism and ophthalmopathy. Amplified regions were TCR beta CDR3 sequences from RNA transcripts. HTBI primers drove first-round RT-PCR of the TCR CDR3. TCRdb redid the calling of the multiplex PCR reads with MiXCR, one entry per CDR3 protein. The sample lists about 500,000 distinct CDR3 sequences; about 16% were seen once. Sequenced material: blood. All receptors come from a woman aged 25 to 39 with Graves' ophthalmopathy.

This clonotype was detected many times. The V gene is TRBV7-3, the J gene TRBJ2-5; the match to TRBD2 covers 11 bases. Germline CDR1 and CDR2: SGHTA and FQGTGA. The CDR3 is 15 residues long. J lost 1 base, V lost 3 bases, and 1 base had no gene match. The CDR3 sequence is CASSLGTSGQETQYF. As DNA, the CDR3 is TGTGCCAGCAGCTTGGGGACTAGCGGCCAAGAGACCCAGTACTTC.

The chain uses TRBV29-1 and TRBJ2-4, with D possibly matching TRBD1 (5 bases). The CDR3 is made up of 12 amino acids. Germline-derived CDR1 and CDR2 are SQVTM and ANQGSEA. V was clipped by 8 bases and J by 9 bases, with 17 bases between them. CDR3 coding DNA: TGCAGCTCTGAGACAGACAAGGGCATTCAGTACTTC. Amino acids: CSSETDKGIQYF.

This clonotype was picked up a small number of times. The chain is built from TRBV20-1 and TRBJ1-5; D is ambiguous. V lost 6 bases and J 0 bases, leaving 15 bases between the germline ends. The germline gives CDR1 DFQATT, CDR2 SNEGSKA (reference sequence). The CDR3 has 15 amino acids. Written as DNA, the CDR3 is TGCAGTGCCTCCTACAGACTCCATAGCAATCAGCCCCAGCATTTT. Its translation: CSASYRLHSNQPQHF.

This rearrangement joins TRBV28 to TRBJ1-2; unclear D gene. V was cut by 7 bases and J by 9 bases, with 15 bases left in between. Germline CDR1 MDHEN, CDR2 SYDVKM. This CDR3 has 12 residues. CDR3 DNA sequence: TGTGCCAGCAATTCCCCTGGGAGGCGCTACACCTTC. Its translation: CASNSPGRRYTF.

This clonotype was seen ten or more times. The genes are TRBV6-2 or TRBV6-3 and TRBJ1-5, with D possibly TRBD1 on 5 matching bases. The CDR3 extends over 16 amino acids. Germline V gene data show CDR1 as MNHEY and CDR2 as SVGEGT. V dropped 2 bases and J dropped 5 bases, with 16 bases sitting between them. The CDR3 here is CASSYPPGGKDQPQHF. The CDR3 nucleotides read TGTGCCAGCAGTTACCCCCCGGGGGGGAAAGATCAGCCCCAGCATTTT.

About this clonotype: A much bigger clone sits one base away, suggesting this may be a read error. This rearrangement joins TRBV28 to TRBJ2-5, with 10 bases fitting TRBD1. Trimming removed 11 bases from V and 8 bases from J; junction bases left unmatched: 14. CDR1 MDHEN and CDR2 SYDVKM come from the germline V gene. The CDR3 extends over 14 amino acids. The CDR3 DNA follows: TGTGCCGGTTACACCCGACAGGGGGCTTTCACCCAGTACTTC. It codes for CAGYTRQGAFTQYF.

This clonotype showed up just once. The chain recombines TRBV20-1 with TRBJ1-1; D is uncertain. Trimming removed 3 bases from V and 4 bases from J, with 3 bases in between. The germline V gene has CDR1 DFQATT and CDR2 SNEGSKA (reference sequence). The CDR3 has 10 residues. CDR3 residues: CSARATEAFF. In nucleotides, the CDR3 is TGCAGTGCTAGGGCCACTGAAGCTTTCTTT.

This clonotype came up many times. The chain couples TRBV3-1 to TRBJ1-1; a possible D gene is TRBD1 (5 bases). Trimming took 0 bases from V and 8 from J, leaving 10 bases between them. This CDR3 comprises 13 residues. The germline CDR1 and CDR2 sequences are LGHDT and YNNKEL (reference sequence). CDR3 coding DNA: TGTGCCAGCAGCCAAGATCTCGAGGGGGAAGCTTTCTTT. Translated, it gives CASSQDLEGEAFF. The full variable domain, with the rest looked up from reference TRBV3-1 and TRBJ1-1, is DTAVSQTPKYLVTQMGNDKSIKCEQNLGHDTMYWYKQDSKKFLKIMFSYNNKELIINETVPNRFSPKSPDKAHLNLHINSLELGDSAVYFCASSQDLEGEAFFGQGTRLTVV.

V gene TRBV7-8 combines with J gene TRBJ1-6; D unclear. Germline V gives CDR1 SGHVS, CDR2 FQNEAQ. Trimming stripped 1 base from V and 7 bases from J, with 8 bases between. The CDR3 sequence is 14 residues long. The CDR3 DNA is TGTGCCAGCAGCTTAGAACGTCAGAATTCACCCCTCCACTTT. It is translated as CASSLERQNSPLHF.

The chain joins TRBV3-1 to TRBJ1-1; the D is unclear. This CDR3 has 17 amino acids. Trimming shortened V by 0 bases and J by 4 bases, and 18 bases separated the two germline ends. The germline V gene encodes CDR1 LGHDT and CDR2 YNNKEL (reference sequence). The CDR3 nucleotides are TGTGCCAGCAGCCAAGAAATAGGAGCACAATGGGCCACTGAAGCTTTCTTT. The encoded protein is CASSQEIGAQWATEAFF.

This rearrangement joins TRBV4-1 to TRBJ2-1; D tentatively reads TRBD1 or TRBD2 (5 bases each). Germline lookup yields CDR1 MGHRA and CDR2 YSYEKL. CDR3 length equals 16 residues. V gave up 0 bases and J gave up 12 bases, with 21 bases separating them. CDR3 in DNA: TGCGCCAGCAGCCAAGATTGGGGGATGTACAATGATGGGCAGTTCTTC. Protein: CASSQDWGMYNDGQFF.

The V and J genes are TRBV20-1 and TRBJ1-5, with D possibly matching TRBD1 (5 bases). Germline CDR1 is DFQATT and CDR2 is SNEGSKA (reference sequence). Trimming removed 0 bases from V and 4 bases from J, with 13 bases in between. This CDR3 has 15 amino acids. CDR3 in amino acids: CSARDFSQGNQPQHF. In nucleotides, the CDR3 is TGCAGTGCTAGAGATTTTTCCCAGGGAAATCAGCCCCAGCATTTT.

As regards this clonotype: Since a much larger clone is just one base distant, this may be a read error. The rearrangement uses TRBV6-4 and TRBJ1-1; no clear D. CDR1 and CDR2 (germline): MRHNA, SNTAGT. The V gene lost 9 bases and the J gene lost 4 bases, with 6 bases spanning the gap. The CDR3 runs 10 residues. In DNA, the CDR3 is TGTGCCAGTGCGCCCACTGAAGCTTTCTTT. As protein: CASAPTEAFF.

This clonotype was counted ten times or more. The genes are TRBV25-1 and TRBJ2-1, with D tentatively TRBD1 or TRBD2 (5 bases each). Germline-derived CDR1 and CDR2 are MGHDK and SYGVNS. The V end was cut by 4 bases, the J end by 1 base, with 11 bases between. The length of the CDR3 is 15 residues. CDR3 residues: CASSAGTLSYNEQFF. The DNA for the CDR3 is TGTGCCAGCAGTGCGGGGACCCTATCCTACAATGAGCAGTTCTTC.

This clonotype turned up a few times. An end of the junction does not agree with germline; a read error may underlie this. The chain joins TRBV5-1 to TRBJ2-1; 9 bases map to TRBD2. Germline CDR1 and CDR2: SGHRS and YFSETQ. CDR3 length: 16 amino acids. The chain's CDR3 is CASRLGSSGTYNEQFF. The CDR3 DNA follows: TGCGCCAGCAGATTGGGGTCTAGCGGGACCTACAATGAGCAGTTCTTC.

The chain couples TRBV7-3 to TRBJ2-1; D is unresolved. This CDR3 is 14 amino acids long. Trimming removed 6 bases from V and 9 bases from J, with 18 bases in between. CDR1 is SGHTA, CDR2 FQGTGA, per germline. In DNA form, the CDR3 reads TGTGCCAGCAGTTTAGTAAGGGCTATGGGTGAGCAGTTCTTC. This sequence encodes CASSLVRAMGEQFF.

The genes are TRBV4-1 and TRBJ1-2; 8 bases match TRBD1. Germline CDR1 reads MGHRA; CDR2 reads YSYEKL. The ends lost 0 bases at V and 7 bases at J; junction bases unmatched: 10. The CDR3 spans 16 residues. The CDR3 bases are TGCGCCAGCAGCCAAGATCTGGGACAGGTTTTTAGTGGCTACACCTTC. Its translation: CASSQDLGQVFSGYTF.

Many counts were recorded for this clonotype. J is TRBJ2-5 and V is TRBV6-1, with D possibly TRBD2 on 6 matching bases. V was shortened by 10 bases and J by 2 bases, with 17 bases between the two germline ends. CDR3 length: 14 amino acids. Germline V CDR1 and CDR2: MNHNS, SASEGT. The CDR3 bases are TGTGCCACCAAGGGACTCGGCGGACAAGAGACCCAGTACTTC. It specifies CATKGLGGQETQYF.

This clonotype appeared a single time. The V call is TRBV12-5, the J call TRBJ2-2, with D tentatively TRBD2 (6 bases). Trimming cost V 8 bases and J 5 bases, with 9 bases left between them. Per the germline V gene, CDR1 is LGHNT and CDR2 is FRNRAP. The CDR3 is 12 residues long. The CDR3 DNA sequence: TGTGCTAGTCGGGGGTGGACCGGGGAGCTGTTTTTT. As protein: CASRGWTGELFF.

This clonotype was counted many times. The chain joins TRBV11-3 to TRBJ2-3, with 9 bases that match TRBD2. Per the germline V gene, CDR1 is SGHNT and CDR2 is YENEEA. This CDR3 comprises 15 residues. Unmatched junction bases numbered 5, after V lost 5 bases and J lost 2 bases. The DNA for the CDR3 is TGTGCCAGCAGCCGAGGGACTAGCACCACAGATACGCAGTATTTT. This codes for CASSRGTSTTDTQYF.

This clonotype has just a few counts. The V gene is TRBV6-2 or TRBV6-3, the J gene TRBJ2-1; D unclear. The CDR3 runs 14 residues. From germline, CDR1 is MNHEY and CDR2 SVGEGT. Trimming shortened V by 4 bases and J by 1 base, and 8 bases separated the two germline ends. The CDR3: CASSSSRSYNEQFF. For the CDR3, the DNA is TGTGCCAGCAGTTCCTCCCGGTCCTACAATGAGCAGTTCTTC.